The entry below gives a single T cell receptor (beta chain) sequence along with its context. Per the original data handling: By means of reference gene primer amplification, nucleated cell counts were estimated. Assay: immunoSEQ multiplex PCR; the TCRdb copy retains only in-frame clones and omits some. The V and J calls and the clone size are those of that table, but D and trimming were determined from the DNA. This table holds under 400,000 clones, 70% to 90% found once. In Seattle, patients joined the study during active infection and were tracked longitudinally. This sample is drawn from a study of blood T cell repertoires in COVID-19. For the study at large: Material from acute and convalescent COVID-19 was sourced from the United States, Italy and Spain. PBMCs, B-cell-depleted T cells, or T cells were the source of the cDNA or gDNA that made up the material.

V trimming: 2 bases; J trimming: 8 bases; junction bases outside the gene matches: 9. The CDR3 covers 15 residues. Germline CDR1 and CDR2: MNHEY and SVGEGT. The rearrangement links TRBV6-2 or TRBV6-3 to TRBJ1-5, with 7 bases matching TRBD1. The sequence derives from a woman in her twenties or thirties with COVID-19, enrolled during active disease. The sequencing sample was made of peripheral blood. The CDR3 bases are TGTGCCAGCAGTTACCCCGGGGGACAGCATGAGCCCCAGCATTTT. This translates into CASSYPGGQHEPQHF.